The entry below describes one T cell receptor (beta chain). No antigen is known for it. The PCR employed 60 Vbeta primers together with 13 Jbeta primers. TCRdb's copy holds only in-frame clones and misses some; the assay was immunoSEQ multiplex PCR. The sample holds more than 40,000 clones. This entry is derived from a study of cytomegalovirus exposure and HLA in healthy donors. Study-level information: A prior study identified approximately 120 million unique TCR beta sequences from some 180 million T cells. For the approximately 360 genotyped donors, more than 65% fell within the Caucasian-associated ancestry cluster.

CDR3 length: 15 residues. From germline, CDR1 is SEHNR and CDR2 FQNEAQ (reference sequence). V shed 1 base, J shed 7 bases, and the junction held 6 bases outside the gene matches. Overall study findings and caveats: Later, an analysis showed that TCR beta chains associated with HLA were more clonally expanded than others that were equally common. Presence/absence analyses supposed approximately even sequencing depth among donors.

The chain links TRBV7-9 to TRBJ2-3, with TRBD2 matching over 9 bases. The clonotype originates from a man aged 40-50 years in good health and CMV-seropositive. The sequencing input was PBMCs. Here the CDR3 reads CASSLGAGGPNTQYF. As DNA, the CDR3 is TGTGCCAGCAGCTTAGGGGCGGGAGGGCCGAATACGCAGTATTTT.